This TCR beta chain was observed in a study of PD-1 blockade in classical Hodgkin lymphoma. The study, taken as a whole, reports: As was reported, newly diagnosed patients showed lower baseline TCR diversity than healthy donors did. Complete responders possessed baseline diversity comparable to newly diagnosed patients.

Concerning this clone: Its antigen is as yet unknown.

This CDR3 spans 14 amino acids. The V gene end was trimmed by 4 bases and the J gene end by 6 bases; junction bases not matched to a gene: 11. Germline V gene lookup returns CDR1 SQVTM and CDR2 ANQGSEA. TCRdb keeps only in-frame clones here, not all; method: immunoSEQ multiplex PCR. The sample includes approximately 100,000 clones, about 89% of them seen just once. Relapse was seen in all patients after autologous stem cell transplantation, and brentuximab vedotin exposure was variable. Material: peripheral blood mononuclear cells (PBMCs), obtained before the second cycle of nivolumab. The chain is built from TRBV29-1 and TRBJ1-2; 7 positions agree with TRBD1. This receptor was obtained from a human donor with classical Hodgkin lymphoma. The CDR3 reads CSVVNRGRRDGYTF. In DNA form, the CDR3 reads TGCAGCGTTGTAAACAGGGGCCGCCGAGATGGCTACACCTTC.